One TCR beta chain is described in this entry. Trimming at V came to 5 bases and at J to 0 bases, leaving 3 bases not matched to a gene. This CDR3 is 14 amino acids long. Germline loops: CDR1 SGHKS, CDR2 YYEKEE (reference sequence). This entry is derived from a study of blood T cell repertoires in COVID-19. Study as a whole: Samples taken during acute and convalescent COVID-19 were collected in the United States, Italy and Spain.

Original methodology: Amplification with reference gene primers provided the estimates of nucleated cell counts. Libraries were prepared by immunoSEQ multiplex PCR; TCRdb keeps only in-frame clonotypes and omits some of them. V and J calls and clone size are those listed in that table; D and trimming were worked out from the DNA. The sample gives some 250,000 clones, about 89% of which show up once; about 9.3% is in the top ten. Recruitment covered about 25 US areas and drew participants whose ages spanned about 18 to 95 years. Recovered status applied to Cohort 3 donors who had two consecutive negative PCRs. It also applied to those with clearance or with symptom resolution.

The sequencing sample was made of PBMCs or T cells enriched from blood (not recorded which). The receptor comes from a man in his forties who had recovered from COVID-19. The chain combines TRBV5-5 with TRBJ1-1; 8 bases match TRBD1. CDR3 DNA sequence: TGTGCCAGCAGTAGACAGGGGATGAACACTGAAGCTTTCTTT. The encoded protein is CASSRQGMNTEAFF.